This T cell receptor (beta chain) was recovered during a study of T cell clonality in common variable immunodeficiency. Assay used: immunoSEQ multiplex PCR; TCRdb lists only in-frame clones, some missing. The sample contains about 42,000 clones, none of them singletons. The V end lost 4 bases, the J end lost 4 bases, and 13 bases lay between the germline ends. This CDR3 comprises 14 residues. Germline V lookup: CDR1 MNHEY, CDR2 SVGEGT. Diagnosis required reduced IgG, IgA and/or IgM with specific antibody deficiency. Comment on this clone: Its antigen remains unknown. The read terminates 3 residues before the CDR3 end, so the remaining end is supplied by the germline J gene.

Overall study findings and caveats: Links between repertoire features and CVID complications were heterogeneity-limited. Reportedly, TCR beta sequences from common variable immunodeficiency showed fewer deletions and N-nucleotide insertions. CVID subjects had higher TCRbeta clonality than healthy controls, most marked in about a third.

The chain has TRBV6-2 or TRBV6-3 and TRBJ1-2; perhaps TRBD1 as D (5 bases). Sequenced: peripheral blood mononuclear cells. The origin of this receptor is a human donor with common variable immunodeficiency. CDR3 amino acids: CASSFTGTGYGYTF. CDR3 DNA, as far as it was read: TGTGCCAGCAGTTTCACCGGGACTGGCTATGGC.